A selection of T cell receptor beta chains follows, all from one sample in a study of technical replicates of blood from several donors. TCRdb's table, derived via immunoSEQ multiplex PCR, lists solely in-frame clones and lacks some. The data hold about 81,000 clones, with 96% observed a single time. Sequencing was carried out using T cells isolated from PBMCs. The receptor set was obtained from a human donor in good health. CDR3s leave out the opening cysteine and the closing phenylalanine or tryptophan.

CDR3aa: ASSGGGDTQY; v_gene: TRBV19; j_gene: TRBJ2-3
CDR3aa: ASSPTGDRSSPLH; v_gene: TRBV7-3; j_gene: TRBJ1-6
CDR3aa: SVAPFYGTGVSYEQY; v_gene: TRBV29-1; j_gene: TRBJ2-7
CDR3aa: SVWDRGRHAF; v_gene: TRBV29-1; j_gene: TRBJ1-1
CDR3aa: SVRDRGETQY; v_gene: TRBV29-1; j_gene: TRBJ2-5
CDR3aa: ASSRRTDANTGELF; v_gene: TRBV5-6; j_gene: TRBJ2-2
CDR3aa: ASKPTTGSSNQPQH; v_gene: TRBV19; j_gene: TRBJ1-5
CDR3aa: SVDGGEPNTGELF; v_gene: TRBV29-1; j_gene: TRBJ2-2
CDR3aa: ASSVPGQGGDTQY; v_gene: TRBV23-1; j_gene: TRBJ2-3
CDR3aa: ASSRLVSGVVPQY; v_gene: TRBV2; j_gene: TRBJ2-7
CDR3aa: ASSLGGYGGEQY; v_gene: TRBV5-6; j_gene: TRBJ2-5
CDR3aa: ASSFPGTDTQY; v_gene: TRBV5-5; j_gene: TRBJ2-3
CDR3aa: ALRGGPGAQEY; v_gene: TRBV10-3; j_gene: TRBJ2-7
CDR3aa: ASSLSKQGDYGYT; v_gene: TRBV5-1; j_gene: TRBJ1-2
CDR3aa: ASSRQGENGYT; v_gene: TRBV27; j_gene: TRBJ1-2
CDR3aa: ASSLLAGESEQF; v_gene: TRBV7-9; j_gene: TRBJ2-1
CDR3aa: ASSSRGGSYGNTIY; v_gene: TRBV27; j_gene: TRBJ1-3
CDR3aa: SVEDRRGGSYEQY; v_gene: TRBV29-1; j_gene: TRBJ2-7